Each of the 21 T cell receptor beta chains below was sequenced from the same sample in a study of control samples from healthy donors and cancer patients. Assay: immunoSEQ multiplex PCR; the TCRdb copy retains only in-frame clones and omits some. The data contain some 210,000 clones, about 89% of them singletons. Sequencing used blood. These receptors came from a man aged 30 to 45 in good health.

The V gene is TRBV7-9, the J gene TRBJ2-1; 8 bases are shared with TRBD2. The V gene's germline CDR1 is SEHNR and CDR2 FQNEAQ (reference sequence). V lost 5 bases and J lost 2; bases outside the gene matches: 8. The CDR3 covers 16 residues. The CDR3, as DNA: TGTGCCAGCAGCGATGATAGCGGGGTGACCTACAATGAGCAGTTCTTC. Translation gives CASSDDSGVTYNEQFF.

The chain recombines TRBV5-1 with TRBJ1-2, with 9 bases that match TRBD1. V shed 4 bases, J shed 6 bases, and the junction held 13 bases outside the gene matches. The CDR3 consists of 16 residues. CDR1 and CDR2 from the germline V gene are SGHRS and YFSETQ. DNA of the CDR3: TGCGCCAGCAGCGGCCGGACAGGGGCGCTTGGGGATGGCTACACCTTC. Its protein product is CASSGRTGALGDGYTF.

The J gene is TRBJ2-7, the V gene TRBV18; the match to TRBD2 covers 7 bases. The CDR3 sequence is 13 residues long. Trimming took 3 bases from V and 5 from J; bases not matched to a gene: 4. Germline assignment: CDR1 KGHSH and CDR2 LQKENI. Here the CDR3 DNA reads TGTGCCAGCTCACCGTTTGGGAGGGACGAGCAGTACTTC. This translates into CASSPFGRDEQYF.

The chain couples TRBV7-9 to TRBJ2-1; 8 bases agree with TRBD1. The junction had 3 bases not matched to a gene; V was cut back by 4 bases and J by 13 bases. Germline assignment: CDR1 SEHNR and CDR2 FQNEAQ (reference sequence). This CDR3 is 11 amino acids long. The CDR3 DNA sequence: TGTGCCAGCAGCTCGGACAGGGATCAGTTCTTC. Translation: CASSSDRDQFF.

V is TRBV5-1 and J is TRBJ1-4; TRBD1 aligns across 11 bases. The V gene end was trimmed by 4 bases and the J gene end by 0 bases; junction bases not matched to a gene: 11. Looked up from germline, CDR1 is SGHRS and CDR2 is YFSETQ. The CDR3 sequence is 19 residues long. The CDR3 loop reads CASSLGTGGFPATNEKLFF. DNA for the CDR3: TGCGCCAGCAGCCTTGGGACAGGGGGTTTCCCGGCAACTAATGAAAAACTGTTTTTT. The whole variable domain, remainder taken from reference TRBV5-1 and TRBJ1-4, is KAGVTQTPRYLIKTRGQQVTLSCSPISGHRSVSWYQQTPGQGLQFLFEYFSETQRNKGNFPGRFSGRQFSNSRSEMNVSTLELGDSALYLCASSLGTGGFPATNEKLFFGSGTQLSVL.

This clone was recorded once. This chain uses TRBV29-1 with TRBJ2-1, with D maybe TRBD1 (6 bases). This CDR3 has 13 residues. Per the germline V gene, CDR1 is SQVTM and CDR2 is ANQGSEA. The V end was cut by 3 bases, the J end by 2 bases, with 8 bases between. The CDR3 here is CSVEDRPYNEQFF. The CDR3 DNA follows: TGCAGCGTTGAGGACAGACCCTACAATGAGCAGTTCTTC.

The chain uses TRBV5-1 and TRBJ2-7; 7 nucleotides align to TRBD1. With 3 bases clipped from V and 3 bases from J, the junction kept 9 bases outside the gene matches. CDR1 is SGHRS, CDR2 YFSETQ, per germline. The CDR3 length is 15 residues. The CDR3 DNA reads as TGCGCCAGCAGCTCACAGGGGATCCAACACTACGAGCAGTACTTC. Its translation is CASSSQGIQHYEQYF.

The CDR3: CASSSEGNRVRPQHF. CDR3 DNA sequence: TGCGCCAGCAGTTCCGAGGGGAACAGGGTCCGGCCCCAGCATTTT. The chain joins TRBV10-2 to TRBJ1-5; perhaps TRBD1 as D (6 bases). V was shortened by 5 bases and J by 9 bases, with 20 bases between the two germline ends. The germline gives CDR1 WSHSY, CDR2 SAAADI. The CDR3 sequence is 15 residues long.

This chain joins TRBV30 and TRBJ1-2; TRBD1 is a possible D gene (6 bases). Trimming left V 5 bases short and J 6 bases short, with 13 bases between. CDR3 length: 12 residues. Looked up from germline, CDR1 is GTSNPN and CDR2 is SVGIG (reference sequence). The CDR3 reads CAWVRDINGYTF. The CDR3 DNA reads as TGTGCCTGGGTACGGGACATCAATGGCTACACCTTC.

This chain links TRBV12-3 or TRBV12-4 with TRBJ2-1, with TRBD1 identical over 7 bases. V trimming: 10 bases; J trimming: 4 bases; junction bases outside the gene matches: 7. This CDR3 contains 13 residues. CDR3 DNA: TGTGCCACCCACGGGACAGTTTACAATGAGCAGTTCTTC. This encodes CATHGTVYNEQFF.

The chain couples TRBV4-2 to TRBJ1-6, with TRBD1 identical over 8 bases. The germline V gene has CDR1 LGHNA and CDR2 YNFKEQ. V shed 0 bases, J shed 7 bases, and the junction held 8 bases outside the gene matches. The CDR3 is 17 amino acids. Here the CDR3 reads CASSQDRQGSGNSPLHF. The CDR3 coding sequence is TGTGCCAGCAGCCAAGACCGACAGGGGTCAGGAAATTCACCCCTCCACTTT.

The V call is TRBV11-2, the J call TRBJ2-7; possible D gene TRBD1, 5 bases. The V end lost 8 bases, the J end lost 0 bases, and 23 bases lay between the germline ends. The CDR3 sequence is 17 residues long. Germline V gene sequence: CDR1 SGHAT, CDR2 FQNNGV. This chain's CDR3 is CASLPGAGYLGSYEQYF. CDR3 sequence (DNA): TGTGCCAGCTTGCCTGGGGCAGGGTATCTTGGCTCCTACGAGCAGTACTTC.

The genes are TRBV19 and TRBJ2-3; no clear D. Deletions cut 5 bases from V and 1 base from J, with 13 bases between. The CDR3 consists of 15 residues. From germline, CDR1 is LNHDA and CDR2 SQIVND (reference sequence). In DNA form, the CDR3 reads TGTGCCAGTAGTGGTCGGGTCGGGCGCACAGATACGCAGTATTTT. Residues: CASSGRVGRTDTQYF. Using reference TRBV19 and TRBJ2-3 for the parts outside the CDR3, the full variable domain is DGGITQSPKYLFRKEGQNVTLSCEQNLNHDAMYWYRQDPGQGLRLIYYSQIVNDFQKGDIAEGYSVSREKKESFPLTVTSAQKNPTAFYLCASSGRVGRTDTQYFGPGTRLTVL.

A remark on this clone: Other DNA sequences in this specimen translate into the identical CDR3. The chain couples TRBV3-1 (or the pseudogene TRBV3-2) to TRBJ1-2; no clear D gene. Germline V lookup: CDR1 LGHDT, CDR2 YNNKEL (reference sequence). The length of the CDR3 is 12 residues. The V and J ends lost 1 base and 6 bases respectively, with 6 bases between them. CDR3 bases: TGTGCCAGCAGCCAAGGACGTGATGGCTACACCTTC. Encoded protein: CASSQGRDGYTF.

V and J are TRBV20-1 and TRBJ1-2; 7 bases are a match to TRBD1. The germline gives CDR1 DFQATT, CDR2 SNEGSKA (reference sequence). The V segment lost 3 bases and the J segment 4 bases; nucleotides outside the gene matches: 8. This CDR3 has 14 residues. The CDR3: CSASTTGRSYGYTF. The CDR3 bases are TGCAGTGCTAGTACGACAGGGCGAAGCTATGGCTACACCTTC.

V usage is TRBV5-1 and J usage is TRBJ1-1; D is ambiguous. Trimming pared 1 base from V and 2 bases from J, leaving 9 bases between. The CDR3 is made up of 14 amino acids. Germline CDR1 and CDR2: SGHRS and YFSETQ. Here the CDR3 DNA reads TGCGCCAGCAGCTTGATCACAGTTAACACTGAAGCTTTCTTT. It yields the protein CASSLITVNTEAFF.

The CDR3 protein is CASSDPATGLANTGELFF. The DNA for the CDR3 is TGTGCCAGCAGCGACCCTGCGACTGGCCTCGCGAACACCGGGGAGCTGTTTTTT. The gene calls are TRBV9 and TRBJ2-2; no clear D. This CDR3 has 18 amino acids. CDR1 is SGDLS, CDR2 YYNGEE, per germline. The V and J ends lost 3 bases and 0 bases respectively, with 18 bases between them.

CDR3 sequence (DNA): TGTGCCTGGAATCTCAGAATAGACACTGAAGCTTTCTTT. Residues: CAWNLRIDTEAFF. This chain uses TRBV30 with TRBJ1-1, with no clear D. The CDR3 is 13 amino acids. Per germline, CDR1 GTSNPN and CDR2 SVGIG (reference sequence). V was shortened by 4 bases and J by 3 bases, with 12 bases between the two germline ends.

In nucleotides, the CDR3 is TGTGCCAGCAGTTTCACAGGGGGGGGTCAGCCCCAGCATTTT. Residues: CASSFTGGGQPQHF. The V gene is TRBV27, the J gene TRBJ1-5, with 8 bases matching TRBD1. This CDR3 comprises 14 residues. J gave up 6 bases and V 3 bases, and 4 bases lay outside the gene matches. Germline V gives CDR1 MNHEY, CDR2 SMNVEV (reference sequence).

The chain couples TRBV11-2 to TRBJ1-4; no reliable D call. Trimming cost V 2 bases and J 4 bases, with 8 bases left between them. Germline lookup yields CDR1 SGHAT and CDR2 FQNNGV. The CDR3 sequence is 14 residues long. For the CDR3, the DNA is TGTGCCAGCAGCTTATTAGCTCATAATGAAAAACTGTTTTTT. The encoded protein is CASSLLAHNEKLFF.

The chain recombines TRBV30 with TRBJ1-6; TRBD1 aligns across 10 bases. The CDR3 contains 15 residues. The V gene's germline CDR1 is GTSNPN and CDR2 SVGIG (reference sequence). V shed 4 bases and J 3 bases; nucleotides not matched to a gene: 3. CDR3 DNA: TGTGCCTGGACGGGACAGGGGAGCTATAATTCACCCCTCCACTTT. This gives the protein CAWTGQGSYNSPLHF.